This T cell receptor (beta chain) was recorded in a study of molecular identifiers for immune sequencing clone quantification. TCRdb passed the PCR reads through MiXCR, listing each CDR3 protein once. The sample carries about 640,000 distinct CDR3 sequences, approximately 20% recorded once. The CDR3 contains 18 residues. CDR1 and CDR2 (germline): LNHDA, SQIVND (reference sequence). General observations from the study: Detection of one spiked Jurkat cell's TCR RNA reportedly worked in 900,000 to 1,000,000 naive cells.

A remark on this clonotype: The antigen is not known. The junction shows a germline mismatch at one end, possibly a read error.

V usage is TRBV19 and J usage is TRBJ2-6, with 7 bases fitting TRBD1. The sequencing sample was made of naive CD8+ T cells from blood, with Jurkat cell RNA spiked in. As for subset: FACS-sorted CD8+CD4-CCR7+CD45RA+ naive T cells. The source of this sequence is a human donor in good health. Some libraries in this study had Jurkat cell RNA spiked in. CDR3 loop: CASSLGQTTTSRANALTF. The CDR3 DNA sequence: TGTGCCAGTAGCCTGGGACAGACTACTACCTCTAGGGCCAACGCCCTGACTTTC.